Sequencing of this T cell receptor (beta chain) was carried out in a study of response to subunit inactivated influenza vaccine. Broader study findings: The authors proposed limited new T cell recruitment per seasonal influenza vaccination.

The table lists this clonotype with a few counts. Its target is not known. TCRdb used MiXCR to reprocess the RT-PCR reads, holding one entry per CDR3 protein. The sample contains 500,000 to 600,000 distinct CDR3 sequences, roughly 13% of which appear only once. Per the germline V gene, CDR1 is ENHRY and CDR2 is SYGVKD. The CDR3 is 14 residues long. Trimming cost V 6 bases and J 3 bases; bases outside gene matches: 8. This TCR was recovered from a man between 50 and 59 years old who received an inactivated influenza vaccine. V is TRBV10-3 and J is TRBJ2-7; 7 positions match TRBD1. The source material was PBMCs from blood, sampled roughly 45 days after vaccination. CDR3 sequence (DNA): TGTGCCATCAGCGTCTCGGGACAGAACTACGAGCAGTACTTC. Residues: CAISVSGQNYEQYF.